These 30 T cell receptor beta chains were sequenced from one sample in a study of blood T cell repertoires in COVID-19. TCRdb's copy holds only in-frame clones and misses some; the assay was immunoSEQ multiplex PCR. The sample carries approximately 300,000 clones, 65% to 85% recorded once. The sequencing sample was made of peripheral blood. The receptors originated from a person between 65 and 79 years old with COVID-19, enrolled during active disease.

This chain joins TRBV9 and TRBJ1-1; D gene unclear. The CDR3 extends over 14 amino acids. V lost 0 bases and J lost 4, with 10 bases in between. Germline V gene sequence: CDR1 SGDLS, CDR2 YYNGEE. The CDR3 loop is CASSVATYFTEAFF. The CDR3 nucleotides are TGTGCCAGCAGCGTAGCTACGTATTTCACTGAAGCTTTCTTT.

The CDR3 loop is CSVGKGDGYTF. The CDR3 bases are TGCAGCGTTGGGAAGGGGGACGGCTACACCTTC. V usage is TRBV29-1 and J usage is TRBJ1-2; D is possibly TRBD1 (6 bases). The germline CDR1 and CDR2 sequences are SQVTM and ANQGSEA. Trimming removed 4 bases at V and 8 bases at J, with 11 bases between. CDR3 size: 11 residues.

The chain links TRBV21-1 to TRBJ2-5; TRBD2, the D gene given by the table, was not confirmed from the DNA. TRBV21-1 has pseudogene status. The CDR3 spans 15 residues. CDR3: CASRTSGGVQETQYF. In nucleotides, the CDR3 is TGTGCCAGCCGAACTAGCGGGGGGGTCCAAGAGACCCAGTACTTC.

The chain is built from TRBV6-5 and TRBJ2-2; D gene unclear. Trimming removed 2 bases from V and 6 bases from J, with 13 bases in between. Germline CDR1 and CDR2: MNHEY and SVGAGI. This CDR3 contains 15 residues. This chain's CDR3 is CASSYTHRVPGELFF. CDR3 DNA sequence: TGTGCCAGCAGTTACACCCATCGAGTTCCCGGGGAGCTGTTTTTT.

This clone was seen just once. The V call is TRBV5-1, the J call TRBJ2-3; unclear D gene. The length of the CDR3 is 16 residues. V gave up 0 bases and J gave up 2 bases, with 13 bases separating them. CDR1 and CDR2 from the germline V gene are SGHRS and YFSETQ. CDR3 sequence (DNA): TGCGCCAGCAGCTTGGAAGTGGTGCGGCCCACAGATACGCAGTATTTT. Protein: CASSLEVVRPTDTQYF.

The rearrangement joins TRBV3-1 (or the pseudogene TRBV3-2) to TRBJ1-6, with a weak D call TRBD1 (5 bases). CDR1 LGHDT and CDR2 YNNKEL come from the germline V gene (reference sequence). With 2 bases removed from V and 9 bases from J, the gap between germline ends came to 17 bases. This CDR3 has 16 residues. In nucleotides, the CDR3 is TGTGCCAGCAGCCAAAATCCCGCGCAGGGAGGTTCACCCCTCCACTTT. Its translation: CASSQNPAQGGSPLHF.

V gene TRBV6-1 combines with J gene TRBJ1-1; possible D gene TRBD1, 6 bases. Per germline, CDR1 MNHNS and CDR2 SASEGT. Trimming removed 2 bases at V and 4 bases at J, with 11 bases between. CDR3 length: 14 amino acids. This CDR3 reads CASSERGGGTEAFF. The CDR3 DNA is TGTGCCAGCAGTGAAAGAGGGGGGGGCACTGAAGCTTTCTTT.

The rearrangement joins TRBV7-3 to TRBJ2-7, with 7 bases lining up with TRBD1. Looked up from germline, CDR1 is SGHTA and CDR2 is FQGTGA. V trimming: 6 bases; J trimming: 2 bases; junction bases outside the gene matches: 7. There are 14 residues in the CDR3. The CDR3 region is CASSSTGQPYEQYF. In DNA form, the CDR3 reads TGTGCCAGCAGTTCCACGGGACAGCCCTACGAGCAGTACTTC.

The chain has TRBV3-1 (or the pseudogene TRBV3-2) and TRBJ2-1, with 8 bases aligning to TRBD1. This CDR3 is built from 12 residues. V shed 2 bases and J 9 bases; nucleotides not matched to a gene: 0. The germline V gene encodes CDR1 LGHDT and CDR2 YNNKEL (reference sequence). The CDR3 nucleotides are TGTGCCAGCAGCCAAACAGGGGGTGAGCAGTTCTTC. This codes for CASSQTGGEQFF.

DNA for the CDR3: TGTGCCAGTAGTATGAGGATTAGCGCCCCAGAGACCCAGTACTTC. Translating gives CASSMRISAPETQYF. The gene calls are TRBV19 and TRBJ2-5; D is perhaps TRBD2 (5 bases). The CDR3 length is 15 residues. V was trimmed by 3 bases and J by 4 bases, leaving 15 bases between them. Germline V CDR1 and CDR2: LNHDA, SQIVND (reference sequence).

The V gene is TRBV7-6, the J gene TRBJ2-7; D possibly corresponds to TRBD1 (6 bases). The V gene lost 0 bases and the J gene lost 0 bases, with 9 bases spanning the gap. The CDR3 totals 15 residues. Germline V gene lookup returns CDR1 SGHVS and CDR2 FNYEAQ. The CDR3 sequence: CASSLAAGVSYEQYF. The CDR3 DNA follows: TGTGCCAGCAGCTTAGCCGCAGGGGTCTCCTACGAGCAGTACTTC.

V and J are TRBV7-2 and TRBJ2-1, with 8 bases that match TRBD2. Germline-derived CDR1 and CDR2 are SGHTA and FQGNSA. With 5 bases clipped from V and 10 bases from J, the junction kept 16 bases outside the gene matches. The CDR3 spans 16 residues. The CDR3 region is CASSARSGSSPGEQFF. In DNA form, the CDR3 reads TGTGCCAGCAGCGCTAGAAGCGGGAGTTCGCCTGGAGAGCAGTTCTTC.

The chain couples TRBV27 to TRBJ2-2; TRBD1 might be the D (6 bases). The CDR3 is made up of 16 amino acids. Trimming stripped 3 bases from V and 9 bases from J, with 20 bases between. Germline-derived CDR1 and CDR2 are MNHEY and SMNVEV (reference sequence). This CDR3 is CASSFSTADRGRELFF. In DNA, the CDR3 is TGTGCCAGCAGTTTTTCAACCGCGGACAGAGGCCGGGAGCTGTTTTTT.

The chain links TRBV7-3 to TRBJ2-5, with TRBD2 matching over 8 bases. The CDR3 extends over 15 amino acids. The V gene end was trimmed by 5 bases and the J gene end by 2 bases; junction bases not matched to a gene: 7. CDR1 is SGHTA, CDR2 FQGTGA, per germline. The CDR3 is CASSERGGSQETQYF. Written as DNA, the CDR3 is TGTGCCAGCAGCGAACGGGGGGGTTCACAAGAGACCCAGTACTTC.

V and J are TRBV25-1 and TRBJ2-5, with 7 bases that match TRBD1. Germline CDR1 is MGHDK and CDR2 is SYGVNS. Unmatched junction bases numbered 8, after V lost 2 bases and J lost 2 bases. The length of the CDR3 is 16 residues. The CDR3 DNA reads TGTGCCAGCAGTGAAGGGGGCCCGGGACAGCAAGAGACCCAGTACTTC. This gives the protein CASSEGGPGQQETQYF.

The CDR3 sequence is CASSLGGGSQPQHF. Here the CDR3 DNA reads TGTGCCAGCAGTTTAGGGGGGGGGAGTCAGCCCCAGCATTTT. The genes are TRBV6-5 and TRBJ1-5; possibly TRBD1 for D (6 bases). Trimming left V 4 bases short and J 6 bases short, with 13 bases between. The CDR3 has 14 amino acids. CDR1 and CDR2 (germline): MNHEY, SVGAGI.

The chain links TRBV6-5 to TRBJ1-1; maybe TRBD1 (5 bases). V was shortened by 9 bases and J by 6 bases, with 17 bases between the two germline ends. Looked up from germline, CDR1 is MNHEY and CDR2 is SVGAGI. The CDR3 covers 13 residues. DNA of the CDR3: TGTGCCAGTTCTTATTTGGGGGGGGCTGAAGCTTTCTTT. It is translated as CASSYLGGAEAFF.

V usage is TRBV2 and J usage is TRBJ2-7; 9 bases are shared with TRBD1. V lost 8 bases to trimming and J lost 4 bases; unmatched junction nucleotides: 9. In germline, CDR1 is SNHLY, CDR2 FYNNEI. The CDR3 is 14 amino acids. CDR3 DNA sequence: TGTGCCAGCTCCGCCGGGACAGGGTGGTACGAGCAGTACTTC. The encoded protein is CASSAGTGWYEQYF.

The chain carries TRBV2 and TRBJ2-3; a possible D gene is TRBD2 (5 bases). V was cut by 0 bases and J by 2 bases, with 12 bases left in between. CDR1 is SNHLY and CDR2 is FYNNEI in the germline V gene. The CDR3 covers 16 residues. DNA for the CDR3: TGTGCCAGCAGTGAAGCTTTGGCGGGTCTCACAGATACGCAGTATTTT. It encodes CASSEALAGLTDTQYF.

The DNA for the CDR3 is TGTGCCAGCAGCCTAGGGGGGGCCGGTCCAGATACGCAGTATTTT. It encodes CASSLGGAGPDTQYF. V is TRBV6-5 and J is TRBJ2-3; possible D gene TRBD2, 7 bases. The CDR3 spans 15 residues. Germline lookup yields CDR1 MNHEY and CDR2 SVGAGI. V shed 6 bases and J shed 4 bases, with 17 bases lying between them.

The chain carries TRBV18 and TRBJ1-1, with TRBD1 matching 8 bases. After removal of 6 bases from V and 1 base from J, the junction contained 10 bases not matched to a gene. The CDR3 spans 16 residues. Germline V gives CDR1 KGHSH, CDR2 LQKENI. CDR3 nucleotide sequence: TGTGCCAGCTCCCCGACAGGGGCGGCCACGAACACTGAAGCTTTCTTT. This encodes CASSPTGAATNTEAFF.

The V call is TRBV7-9, the J call TRBJ2-7; D is possibly TRBD1 (6 bases). The V end was cut by 1 base, the J end by 6 bases, with 22 bases between. The germline V gene encodes CDR1 SEHNR and CDR2 FQNEAQ (reference sequence). The CDR3 is 17 residues long. CDR3: CASSLVGDRRWSSEQYF. CDR3 nucleotides: TGTGCCAGCAGCTTAGTTGGAGACAGGCGGTGGTCGTCCGAGCAGTACTTC.

The rearrangement links TRBV6-5 to TRBJ1-2, with 8 bases that match TRBD1. V was clipped by 5 bases and J by 3 bases; unmatched bases: 8. This CDR3 contains 15 residues. Germline CDR1 reads MNHEY; CDR2 reads SVGAGI. The CDR3 coding sequence is TGTGCCAGCAGTCCGTTAGGGACAGGCGACTATGGCTACACCTTC. Its protein product is CASSPLGTGDYGYTF.

The V and J genes are TRBV6-5 and TRBJ2-5; D gene ambiguous. Per germline, CDR1 MNHEY and CDR2 SVGAGI. V was trimmed by 7 bases and J by 3 bases, leaving 18 bases between them. The CDR3 contains 15 residues. The chain's CDR3 is CASIETGRSKETQYF. The CDR3 DNA follows: TGTGCCAGCATCGAAACGGGTCGGTCGAAAGAGACCCAGTACTTC.

With respect to this clone: Other DNA sequences in this sample translate to the same CDR3. V is TRBV7-9 and J is TRBJ2-5, with a possible D match to TRBD1 (5 bases). V lost 4 bases, J lost 3 bases, and 15 bases lay in between. Germline V gives CDR1 SEHNR, CDR2 FQNEAQ (reference sequence). The CDR3 contains 15 residues. In DNA, the CDR3 is TGTGCCAGCAGCTCACGAAGGGGCCGGGAAGAGACCCAGTACTTC. Amino acid sequence: CASSSRRGREETQYF.

The V call is TRBV5-8, the J call TRBJ1-5; no firm D call. The germline gives CDR1 SGHTS, CDR2 YDEGEE. With 2 bases removed from V and 1 base from J, the gap between germline ends came to 4 bases. This CDR3 comprises 13 residues. CDR3 DNA: TGTGCCAGCAGCTTCGGGAGCAATCAGCCCCAGCATTTT. It specifies CASSFGSNQPQHF.

The chain is built from TRBV7-9 and TRBJ1-5; a possible D gene is TRBD1 (5 bases). V was shortened by 4 bases and J by 5 bases, with 15 bases between the two germline ends. The CDR3 has 15 amino acids. Per the germline V gene, CDR1 is SEHNR and CDR2 is FQNEAQ (reference sequence). The CDR3 loop is CASSSTEREDQPQHF. CDR3 sequence (DNA): TGTGCCAGCAGCTCGACAGAACGAGAAGATCAGCCCCAGCATTTT.

This chain uses TRBV6-2 or TRBV6-3 with TRBJ2-1; 12 bases match TRBD2. V shed 6 bases and J 7 bases; nucleotides not matched to a gene: 10. The germline gives CDR1 MNHEY, CDR2 SVGEGT. CDR3 length: 16 residues. The CDR3 region has the DNA TGTGCCAGCAGCCCAAGGACTAGCGGGGCGAGGAATGAGCAGTTCTTC. This sequence encodes CASSPRTSGARNEQFF.

The chain joins TRBV2 to TRBJ2-3; 7 positions match TRBD1. Trimming removed 6 bases from V and 2 bases from J; junction bases left unmatched: 8. CDR1 and CDR2 from the germline V gene are SNHLY and FYNNEI. This CDR3 comprises 15 residues. This CDR3 reads CASRMTGIDTDTQYF. Written as DNA, the CDR3 is TGTGCCAGCAGGATGACAGGGATCGACACAGATACGCAGTATTTT.

This clone appeared a few times. The rearrangement joins TRBV30 to TRBJ2-6, with TRBD1 matching 9 bases. CDR3 length: 15 residues. The trim removed 6 bases at V and 0 bases at J, leaving 3 bases unmatched. Germline CDR1 reads GTSNPN; CDR2 reads SVGIG (reference sequence). Written as DNA, the CDR3 is TGTGCCTGCGGGACAGGGTTCTCTGGGGCCAACGTCCTGACTTTC. Amino acid sequence: CACGTGFSGANVLTF.